One sample yielded the 13 T cell receptor beta chains listed below, sequenced in a study of blood T cell repertoires in COVID-19. TCRdb's table, derived via immunoSEQ multiplex PCR, lists solely in-frame clones and lacks some. The sample gives approximately 290,000 clones, approximately 85% of which show up once; 0.87% is in the top ten. The specimen was peripheral blood. These receptors were obtained from a human donor with COVID-19, enrolled during active disease. The donor label of this sample is uncertain.

The sample holds one count of this clone. The junction departs from germline at one end; a sequencing error may be responsible. The chain carries TRBV12-5 and TRBJ2-7; D call uncertain. This CDR3 has 13 residues. Germline CDR1 LGHNT, CDR2 FRNRAP. Here the CDR3 DNA reads TGTGCTAGTGGTCCCCGAAACTCCGACGAGCAGTACTTC. Translated: CASGPRNSDEQYF.

The table lists this clone with a count of one. This chain uses TRBV5-4 with TRBJ1-1; TRBD1 aligns across 8 bases. Germline loops: CDR1 SGHNT, CDR2 YYREEE (reference sequence). J was trimmed by 3 bases and V by 4 bases; bases with no gene match: 14. The CDR3 covers 17 residues. CDR3 loop: CASSPGKHRGGYTEAFF. DNA for the CDR3: TGTGCCAGCAGCCCGGGCAAACACAGGGGGGGGTACACTGAAGCTTTCTTT. Looking up the rest from reference TRBV5-4 and TRBJ1-1 gives the full variable domain: ETGVTQSPTHLIKTRGQQVTLRCSSQSGHNTVSWYQQALGQGPQFIFQYYREEENGRGNFPPRFSGLQFPNYSSELNVNALELDDSALYLCASSPGKHRGGYTEAFFGQGTRLTVV.

The chain combines TRBV11-2 with TRBJ2-3; D may be TRBD1 (6 bases). The CDR3 consists of 15 residues. Trimming stripped 1 base from V and 3 bases from J, with 11 bases between. Germline V gene lookup returns CDR1 SGHAT and CDR2 FQNNGV. The CDR3 reads CASSLAPGQTDTQYF. CDR3 coding DNA: TGTGCCAGCAGCTTAGCCCCAGGACAGACAGATACGCAGTATTTT.

This chain joins TRBV12-3 or TRBV12-4 and TRBJ1-2, with D unclear. V was shortened by 5 bases and J by 4 bases, with 11 bases between the two germline ends. The CDR3 runs to 13 residues. The CDR3 DNA is TGTGCCAGCAGTCCCGGGAGAGTCTATGGCTACACCTTC. Its translation is CASSPGRVYGYTF.

The J gene is TRBJ2-5, the V gene TRBV4-3; unclear D gene. Trimming left V 0 bases short and J 2 bases short, with 16 bases between. Germline V gene lookup returns CDR1 LGHNA and CDR2 YSLEER. The CDR3 covers 17 residues. As DNA, the CDR3 is TGCGCCAGCAGCCAAGAAATCTCAACTGGTCGGCAAGAGACCCAGTACTTC. Its protein is CASSQEISTGRQETQYF.

The chain employs TRBV18 and TRBJ2-4; 7 bases match TRBD2. The CDR3 consists of 17 residues. Losses at the gene ends were 1 base for V and 7 bases for J; bases not matched to a gene: 13. Germline V gives CDR1 KGHSH, CDR2 LQKENI. CDR3 nucleotides: TGTGCCAGCTCACCACTTGGAGGGAGGGAGGTCGTGAACATTCAGTACTTC. Translation gives CASSPLGGREVVNIQYF.

V and J are TRBV3-1 (or the pseudogene TRBV3-2) and TRBJ2-3; 8 bases agree with TRBD2. CDR1 and CDR2 (germline): LGHDT, YNNKEL (reference sequence). V was pared by 5 bases and J by 0 bases, with 4 bases of the junction left unmatched. This CDR3 contains 15 residues. The CDR3 loop is CASSRTSQSTDTQYF. CDR3 coding DNA: TGTGCCAGCAGCAGGACTAGCCAAAGCACAGATACGCAGTATTTT.

The chain links TRBV5-1 to TRBJ1-3, with 8 positions matching TRBD1. The junction had 7 bases not matched to a gene; V was cut back by 5 bases and J by 0 bases. The germline CDR1 and CDR2 sequences are SGHRS and YFSETQ. The CDR3 covers 16 residues. The CDR3 DNA follows: TGCGCCAGCAGGTTAGGACAGGGACTCTCTGGAAACACCATATATTTT. Its protein product is CASRLGQGLSGNTIYF. Full variable domain (rest looked up from reference TRBV5-1 and TRBJ1-3): KAGVTQTPRYLIKTRGQQVTLSCSPISGHRSVSWYQQTPGQGLQFLFEYFSETQRNKGNFPGRFSGRQFSNSRSEMNVSTLELGDSALYLCASRLGQGLSGNTIYFGEGSWLTVV.

The chain combines TRBV5-1 with TRBJ2-4; 8 bases line up with TRBD2. The CDR3 spans 18 residues. V dropped 1 base and J dropped 0; count of bases not matched to a gene: 9. The V gene's germline CDR1 is SGHRS and CDR2 YFSETQ. The CDR3 here is CASSLTASGSPAKNIQYF. The CDR3 coding sequence is TGCGCCAGCAGCTTGACGGCTAGCGGGTCACCAGCCAAAAACATTCAGTACTTC.

The chain joins TRBV10-1 to TRBJ1-2, with TRBD1 matching over 8 bases. This CDR3 spans 13 amino acids. V lost 11 bases to trimming and J lost 4 bases; unmatched junction nucleotides: 9. Germline V gene lookup returns CDR1 WNHNN and CDR2 SYGVQD (reference sequence). The CDR3 reads CAGMDRARYGYTF. Written as DNA, the CDR3 is TGCGCCGGGATGGACAGGGCCCGCTATGGCTACACCTTC.

This clone has a handful of counts. The chain recombines TRBV5-4 with TRBJ2-7, with 8 bases fitting TRBD2. This CDR3 has 15 residues. J gave up 2 bases and V 1 base, and 5 bases lay outside the gene matches. The V gene's germline CDR1 is SGHNT and CDR2 YYREEE (reference sequence). The CDR3 here is CASSLPGGFPYEQYF. The CDR3 DNA is TGTGCCAGCAGCTTGCCGGGAGGGTTTCCCTACGAGCAGTACTTC.

V gene TRBV18 combines with J gene TRBJ2-5; 11 bases match TRBD2. V lost 6 bases and J lost 4; bases outside the gene matches: 10. This CDR3 is built from 16 residues. Germline loops: CDR1 KGHSH, CDR2 LQKENI. CDR3 loop: CASSRPLAGGVETQYF. The DNA of the CDR3 is TGTGCCAGCTCCAGACCTCTAGCGGGAGGAGTAGAGACCCAGTACTTC.

The chain recombines TRBV28 with TRBJ1-6; no reliable D call. V gave up 8 bases and J gave up 10 bases, with 12 bases separating them. Germline V lookup: CDR1 MDHEN, CDR2 SYDVKM. This CDR3 is 12 amino acids long. The CDR3 sequence: CASSGSGSPLHF. In DNA, the CDR3 is TGTGCCAGCTCGGGGTCCGGATCACCCCTCCACTTT.